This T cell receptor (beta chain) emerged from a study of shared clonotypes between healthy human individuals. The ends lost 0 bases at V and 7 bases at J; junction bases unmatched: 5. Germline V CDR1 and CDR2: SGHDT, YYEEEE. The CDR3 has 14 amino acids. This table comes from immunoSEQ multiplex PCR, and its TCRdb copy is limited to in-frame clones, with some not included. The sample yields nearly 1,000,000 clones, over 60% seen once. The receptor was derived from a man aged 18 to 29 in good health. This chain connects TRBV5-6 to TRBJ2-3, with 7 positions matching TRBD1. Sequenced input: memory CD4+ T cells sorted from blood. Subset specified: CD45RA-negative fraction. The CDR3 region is CASSLDTQGYTQYF. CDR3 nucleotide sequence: TGTGCCAGCAGCTTGGATACACAGGGGTATACGCAGTATTTT.